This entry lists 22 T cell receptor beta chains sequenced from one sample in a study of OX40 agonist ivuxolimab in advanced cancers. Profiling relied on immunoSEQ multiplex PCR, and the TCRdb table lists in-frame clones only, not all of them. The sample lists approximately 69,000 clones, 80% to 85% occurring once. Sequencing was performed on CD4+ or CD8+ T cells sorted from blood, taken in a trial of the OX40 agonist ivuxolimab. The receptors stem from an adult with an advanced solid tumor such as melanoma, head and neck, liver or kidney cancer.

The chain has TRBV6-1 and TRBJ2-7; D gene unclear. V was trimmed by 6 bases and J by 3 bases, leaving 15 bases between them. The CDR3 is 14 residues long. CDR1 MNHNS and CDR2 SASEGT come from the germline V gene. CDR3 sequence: CASRAAQWNYEQYF. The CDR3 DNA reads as TGTGCCAGCAGAGCCGCACAATGGAACTACGAGCAGTACTTC.

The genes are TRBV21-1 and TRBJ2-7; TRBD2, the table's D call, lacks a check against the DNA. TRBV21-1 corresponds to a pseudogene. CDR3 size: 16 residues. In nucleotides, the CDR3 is TGTGCCAGCATCACTAGCGGGAGGCCTAGCTCCTACGAGCAGTACTTC. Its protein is CASITSGRPSSYEQYF.

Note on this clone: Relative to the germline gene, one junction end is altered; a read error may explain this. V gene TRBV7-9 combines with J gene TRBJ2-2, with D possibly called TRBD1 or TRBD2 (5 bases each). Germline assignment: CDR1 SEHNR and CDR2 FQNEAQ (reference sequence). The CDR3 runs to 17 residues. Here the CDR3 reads CASSSRSRGASQKAELF. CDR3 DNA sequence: TGTGCCAGCAGCTCCCGGTCGAGAGGGGCGTCCCAAAAAGCGGAACTTTTT.

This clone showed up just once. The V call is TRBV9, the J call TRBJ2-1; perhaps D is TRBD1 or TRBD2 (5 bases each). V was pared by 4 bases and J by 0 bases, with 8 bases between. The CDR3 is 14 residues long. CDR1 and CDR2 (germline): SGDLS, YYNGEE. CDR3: CASSLGVSYNEQFF. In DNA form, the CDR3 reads TGTGCCAGCAGCTTGGGGGTCTCCTACAATGAGCAGTTCTTC.

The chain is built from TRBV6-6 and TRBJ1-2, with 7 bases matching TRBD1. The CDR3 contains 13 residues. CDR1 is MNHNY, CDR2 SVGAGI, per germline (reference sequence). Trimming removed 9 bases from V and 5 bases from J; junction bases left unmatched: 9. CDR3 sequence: CASSDRRPYGYTF. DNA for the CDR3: TGTGCCAGTTCGGACAGGCGCCCTTATGGCTACACCTTC.

The CDR3 is CASKQAGTETQYF. DNA of the CDR3: TGTGCCAGCAAACAGGCAGGGACCGAGACCCAGTACTTC. The chain combines TRBV25-1 with TRBJ2-5, with D perhaps being TRBD1 or TRBD2 (5 bases each). The V and J ends lost 7 bases and 5 bases respectively, with 14 bases between them. There are 13 residues in the CDR3. Germline CDR1 is MGHDK and CDR2 is SYGVNS.

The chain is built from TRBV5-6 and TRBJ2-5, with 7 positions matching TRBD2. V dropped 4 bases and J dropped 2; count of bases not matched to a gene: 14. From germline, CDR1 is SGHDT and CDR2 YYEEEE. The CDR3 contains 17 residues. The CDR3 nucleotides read TGTGCCAGCAGCACCTCAGGGCGGGAGAGTGGACAAGAGACCCAGTACTTC. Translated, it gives CASSTSGRESGQETQYF.

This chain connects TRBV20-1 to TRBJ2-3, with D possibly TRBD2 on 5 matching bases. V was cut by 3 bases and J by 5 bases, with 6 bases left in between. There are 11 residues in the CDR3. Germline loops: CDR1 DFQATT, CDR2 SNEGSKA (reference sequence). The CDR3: CSARRVDTQYF. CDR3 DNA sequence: TGCAGTGCTAGGAGGGTAGATACGCAGTATTTT.

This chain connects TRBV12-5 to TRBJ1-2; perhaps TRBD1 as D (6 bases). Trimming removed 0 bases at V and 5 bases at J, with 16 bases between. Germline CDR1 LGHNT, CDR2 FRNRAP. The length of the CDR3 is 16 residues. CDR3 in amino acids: CASGLVSGGGGYGYTF. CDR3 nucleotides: TGTGCTAGTGGTTTGGTATCTGGGGGCGGCGGGTATGGCTACACCTTC.

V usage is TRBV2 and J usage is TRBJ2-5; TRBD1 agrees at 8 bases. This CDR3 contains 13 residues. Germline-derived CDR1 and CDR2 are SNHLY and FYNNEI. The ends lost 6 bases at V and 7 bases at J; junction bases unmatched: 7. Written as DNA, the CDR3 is TGTGCCAGCAGCACAGGGGGGTCCGGGACCCAGTACTTC. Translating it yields CASSTGGSGTQYF.

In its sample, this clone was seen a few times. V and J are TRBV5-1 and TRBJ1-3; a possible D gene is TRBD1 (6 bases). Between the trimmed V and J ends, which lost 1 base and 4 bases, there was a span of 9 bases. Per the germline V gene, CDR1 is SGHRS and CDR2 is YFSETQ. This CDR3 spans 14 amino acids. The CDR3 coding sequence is TGCGCCAGCAGCTTGCTGGGGGGCGGAAACACCATATATTTT. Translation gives CASSLLGGGNTIYF.

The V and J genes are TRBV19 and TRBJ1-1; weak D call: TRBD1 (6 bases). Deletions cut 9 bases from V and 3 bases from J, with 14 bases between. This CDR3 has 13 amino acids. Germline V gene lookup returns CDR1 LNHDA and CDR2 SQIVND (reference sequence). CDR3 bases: TGTGCCAGCCGCAGGGGCTGGGACACTGAAGCTTTCTTT. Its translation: CASRRGWDTEAFF.

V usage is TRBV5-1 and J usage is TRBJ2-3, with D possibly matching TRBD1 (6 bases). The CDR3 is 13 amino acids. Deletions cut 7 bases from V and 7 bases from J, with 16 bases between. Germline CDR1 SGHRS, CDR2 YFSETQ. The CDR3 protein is CASSPGASNTQYF. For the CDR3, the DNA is TGCGCCAGCTCCCCAGGGGCCTCTAATACGCAGTATTTT.

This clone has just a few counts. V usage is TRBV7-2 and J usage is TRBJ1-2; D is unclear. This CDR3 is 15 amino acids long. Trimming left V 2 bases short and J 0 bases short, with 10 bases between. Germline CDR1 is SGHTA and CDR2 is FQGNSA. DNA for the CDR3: TGTGCCAGCAGCTTACAGAACAGACCTAACTATGGCTACACCTTC. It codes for CASSLQNRPNYGYTF.

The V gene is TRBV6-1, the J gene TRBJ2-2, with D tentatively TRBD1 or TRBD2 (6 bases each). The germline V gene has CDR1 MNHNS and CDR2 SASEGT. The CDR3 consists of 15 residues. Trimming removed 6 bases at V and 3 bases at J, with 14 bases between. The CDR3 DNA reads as TGTGCCAGCAGAGTGGGGGGCGGCTACACCGGGGAGCTGTTTTTT. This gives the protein CASRVGGGYTGELFF.

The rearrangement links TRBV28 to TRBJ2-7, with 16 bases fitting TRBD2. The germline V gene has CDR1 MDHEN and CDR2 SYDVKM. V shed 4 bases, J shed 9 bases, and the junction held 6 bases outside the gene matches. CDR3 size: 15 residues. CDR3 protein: CASSSGLAGGPGQYF. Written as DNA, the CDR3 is TGTGCCAGCAGTTCGGGACTAGCGGGGGGGCCCGGGCAGTACTTC.

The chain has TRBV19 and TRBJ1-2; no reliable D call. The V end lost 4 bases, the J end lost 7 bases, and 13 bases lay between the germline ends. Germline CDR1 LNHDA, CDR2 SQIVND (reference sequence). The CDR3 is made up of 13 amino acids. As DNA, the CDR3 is TGTGCCAGTAGTACGACAAAGGCTGGTGGCTACACCTTC. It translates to CASSTTKAGGYTF.

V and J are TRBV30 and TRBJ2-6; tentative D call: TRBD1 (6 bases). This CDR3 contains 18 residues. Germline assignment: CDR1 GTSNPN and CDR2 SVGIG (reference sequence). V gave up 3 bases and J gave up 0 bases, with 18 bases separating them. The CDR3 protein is CAWSSVSGEFSGANVLTF. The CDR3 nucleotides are TGTGCCTGGAGCAGTGTGTCAGGGGAATTCTCTGGGGCCAACGTCCTGACTTTC.

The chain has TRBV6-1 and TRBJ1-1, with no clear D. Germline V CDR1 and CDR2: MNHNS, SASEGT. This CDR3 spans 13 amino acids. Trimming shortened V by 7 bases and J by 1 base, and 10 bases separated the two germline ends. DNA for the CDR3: TGTGCCAGCATAGGAACAAGGAACACTGAAGCTTTCTTT. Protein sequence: CASIGTRNTEAFF.

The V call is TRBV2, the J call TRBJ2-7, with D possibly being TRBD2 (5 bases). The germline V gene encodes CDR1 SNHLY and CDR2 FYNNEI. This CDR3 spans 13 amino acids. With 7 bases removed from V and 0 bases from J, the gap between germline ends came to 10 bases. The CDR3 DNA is TGTGCCAGCAATCGGAGGAGCTCCTACGAGCAGTACTTC. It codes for CASNRRSSYEQYF.

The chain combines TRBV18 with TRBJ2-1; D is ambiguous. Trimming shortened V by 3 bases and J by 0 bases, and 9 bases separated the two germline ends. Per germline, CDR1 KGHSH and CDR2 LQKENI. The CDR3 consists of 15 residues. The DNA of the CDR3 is TGTGCCAGCTCACCCTCGAGGAGCTCCTACAATGAGCAGTTCTTC. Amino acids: CASSPSRSSYNEQFF.

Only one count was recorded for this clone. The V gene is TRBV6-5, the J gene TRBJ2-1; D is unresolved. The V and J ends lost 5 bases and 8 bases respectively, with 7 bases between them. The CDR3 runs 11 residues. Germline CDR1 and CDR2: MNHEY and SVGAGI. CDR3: CASSALHEQFF. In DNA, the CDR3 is TGTGCCAGCAGTGCCCTACATGAGCAGTTCTTC.